This entry is about one TCR beta chain. The source of the sample is a study of blood T cell repertoires in COVID-19. Study context: The study drew acute and convalescent COVID-19 samples from the United States, Italy and Spain.

Per the study methods: Using reference gene primer amplification, nucleated cell counts were estimated. This table comes from immunoSEQ multiplex PCR, and its TCRdb copy is limited to in-frame clones, with some not included. V and J calls and clone size come straight from that table; D and trimming were deduced from the DNA. This table holds 65,000 to 80,000 clones, over 75% found once. The CDR3 runs 18 residues. V was pared by 5 bases and J by 0 bases, with 20 bases between. CDR1 and CDR2 from the germline V gene are MNHEY and SVGEGT. This sequence was found in a man over 45 with acute or convalescent COVID-19. The rearrangement joins TRBV6-2 or TRBV6-3 to TRBJ1-5, with D possibly TRBD1 on 6 matching bases. The sequencing sample was made of peripheral blood. This CDR3 reads CASSEMGAGSLSNQPQHF. DNA for the CDR3: TGTGCCAGCAGTGAGATGGGGGCCGGAAGCCTTAGCAATCAGCCCCAGCATTTT.